The clone carrying this T cell receptor (beta chain) showed up just a few times. The target antigen is unknown. This sample was included in a study of identical twins. TCRdb called the 5' RACE reads again in MiXCR, with one record for every CDR3 protein. The table records more than 1.5 million distinct CDR3 sequences, more than 30% of them present only once. The germline gives CDR1 LGHDT, CDR2 YNNKEL (reference sequence). CDR3 length equals 13 residues. Trimming took off 1 base at V and 4 bases at J, with 7 bases between the two ends. Whole-study results and caveats: A lower insertion count was a feature of abundant cord blood beta clonotypes, with no such feature in memory repertoires.

The sequence was collected from a newborn girl in good health. Material for sequencing was cord blood. The chain uses TRBV3-1 and TRBJ1-2, with unresolved D. DNA for the CDR3: TGTGCCAGCAGCCAAGGGCTCAGCTATGGCTACACCTTC. It yields the protein CASSQGLSYGYTF.